Below, one TCR beta chain is given with its context. The data stem from a study of blood T cell repertoires in COVID-19. Study information: Acute-phase and convalescent COVID-19 samples originated in the United States, Italy and Spain. Sources were T cells, B-cell-depleted T cells, or PBMCs; the material itself was cDNA or gDNA.

The germline V gene has CDR1 LNHDA and CDR2 SQIVND (reference sequence). The CDR3 is 14 residues long. With V trimmed by 8 bases and J by 2 bases, 5 bases remained unmatched. Per the study methods: For nucleated cells, counts were estimated from reference gene primer amplification. Data came from immunoSEQ multiplex PCR; TCRdb stores just in-frame clones and leaves some out. V, J and clone size reflect that table, while D and trimming were determined from the DNA. The data contain 350,000 or so clones, around 90% of them singletons. This sequence was found in a man younger than 30 with active or convalescent COVID-19. Sequenced input: peripheral blood. The chain couples TRBV19 to TRBJ2-7; 11 nucleotides match TRBD2. Written as DNA, the CDR3 is TGTGCCAGTTCTACTAGCGGGGGAACCTACGAGCAGTACTTC. This encodes CASSTSGGTYEQYF.